These 5 T cell receptor beta chains came from one sample sequenced in a study of T cells in Graves' hyperthyroidism and ophthalmopathy. Amplification of TCR beta CDR3 regions was performed using RNA transcripts as template. HTBI primers were used for first-round RT-PCR of the TCR CDR3. Via MiXCR, TCRdb re-called the multiplex PCR reads, giving one row per CDR3 protein. The sample carries approximately 590,000 distinct CDR3 sequences, approximately 14% recorded once. The sequenced sample consisted of blood. These receptor sequences come from a woman younger than 45 with Graves' hyperthyroidism.

The V and J genes are TRBV7-2 and TRBJ2-1, with 11 bases aligning to TRBD2. The ends lost 2 bases at V and 4 bases at J; junction bases unmatched: 7. Germline V gene data show CDR1 as SGHTA and CDR2 as FQGNSA. The CDR3 runs 17 residues. DNA for the CDR3: TGTGCCAGCAGCTTAATGTTGACTAGCGGGAATTACAATGAGCAGTTCTTC. Protein product: CASSLMLTSGNYNEQFF.

This clonotype was seen only a few times. The CDR3 spells CASAWGTANTGELFF. CDR3 nucleotides: TGTGCCAGCGCTTGGGGGACAGCGAACACCGGGGAGCTGTTTTTT. The chain employs TRBV27 and TRBJ2-2; 7 positions match TRBD1. The CDR3 is made up of 15 amino acids. J gave up 0 bases and V 8 bases, and 6 bases lay outside the gene matches. Germline CDR1 is MNHEY and CDR2 is SMNVEV (reference sequence).

This clonotype turned up a few times. The rearrangement joins TRBV3-1 to TRBJ1-4; no reliable D call. The V end was cut by 2 bases, the J end by 8 bases, with 3 bases between. The CDR3 length is 11 residues. Germline CDR1 LGHDT, CDR2 YNNKEL (reference sequence). The CDR3 spells CASSQREKLFF. CDR3 sequence (DNA): TGTGCCAGCAGCCAACGGGAAAAACTGTTTTTT.

The rearrangement joins TRBV7-9 to TRBJ1-1; D is uncertain. Germline CDR1 reads SEHNR; CDR2 reads FQNEAQ (reference sequence). V dropped 10 bases and J dropped 6 bases, with 18 bases sitting between them. The CDR3 contains 13 residues. Here the CDR3 DNA reads TGTGCCACCCGAAAGAACGAGGGCTCTGAAGCTTTCTTT. As protein: CATRKNEGSEAFF.

V is TRBV18 and J is TRBJ1-3; D gene uncertain. The CDR3 has 14 amino acids. Germline CDR1 KGHSH, CDR2 LQKENI. V lost 8 bases, J lost 1 base, and 12 bases lay in between. The DNA of the CDR3 is TGTGCCAGCACCCCGACAAGATCTGGAAACACCATATATTTT. Translation: CASTPTRSGNTIYF. The full variable domain, completed using reference TRBV18 and TRBJ1-3, is NAGVMQNPRHLVRRRGQEARLRCSPMKGHSHVYWYRQLPEEGLKFMVYLQKENIIDESGMPKERFSAEFPKEGPSILRIQQVVRGDSAAYFCASTPTRSGNTIYFGEGSWLTVV.